The following is a T cell receptor (beta chain) sequence with its context. Its target is not known. This CDR3 region has 14 residues. The germline V gene has CDR1 MNHEY and CDR2 SMNVEV (reference sequence). The germline V and J ends were trimmed by 2 bases and 4 bases, with 11 bases remaining between them. The sample originates from a study of T cell repertoires in cytomegalovirus infection. Across the whole study: Epitope selection comprised recently identified HLA-C-restricted CMV epitopes and well-studied HLA-B-restricted CMV epitopes. Indications came from public TCR beta signatures; they pointed to CMV infection and to a matching HLA type.

TCRdb called the reads again in MiXCR, with one record for every CDR3 protein. This sample has 110,000 to 150,000 distinct CDR3 sequences, with over 25% found just once. Findings of the study overall: HLA-C-restricted CMV clonotypes gave the most frequent clonotype in two of eight donors. Cumulated frequencies of public TCR beta families served to identify carriers of CMV plus the relevant HLA.

J is TRBJ1-2 and V is TRBV27; D may be TRBD1 (5 bases). The receptor was derived from a human donor in good health (CMV status not recorded). Some clones in this sample may be carry-over from other donors' samples. Sequences were derived from CD8+ T cells from cultured PBMCs, sampled from culture after CMV antigen stimulation. The CDR3 nucleotides read TGTGCCAGCAGTTTAAAGTGGGGCTCCTATGGCTACACCTTC. Protein: CASSLKWGSYGYTF.